This T cell receptor beta chain is from a study of CD8 T cells in Susac syndrome. It was with random hexamers that about 0.45 to 1 ug RNA was reverse transcribed. The authors amplified TCR beta CDR3 across 54 Vbeta and 13 Jbeta using immunoSEQ multiplex PCR. TCRdb redid the calling of the immunoSEQ multiplex PCR reads with MiXCR, one entry per CDR3 protein. The top ten clones hold around 0.5% of a sample with 130,000 or so distinct CDR3 sequences, 75% to 90% of them seen once. In regard to this clonotype: No antigen is known for it.

Study findings and constraints: The study's TCR sequencing and HLA analysis covered a relatively small number of individuals, and the study acknowledged this.

V lost 1 base and J 5 bases, leaving 17 bases between the germline ends. In germline, CDR1 is SGHTA, CDR2 FQGNSA. CDR3 length: 16 residues. This rearrangement joins TRBV7-2 to TRBJ2-5, with D possibly matching TRBD2 (5 bases). This TCR was sampled from a human donor with multiple sclerosis. Sequenced sample: CD8+ T cells from PBMCs. DNA for the CDR3: TGTGCCAGCAGCTTAGGAGGGTGGGGTTCGAGGGAGACCCAGTACTTC. This encodes CASSLGGWGSRETQYF. Full variable domain (outside the CDR3, taken from reference TRBV7-2 and TRBJ2-5): GAGVSQSPSNKVTEKGKDVELRCDPISGHTALYWYRQSLGQGLEFLIYFQGNSAPDKSGLPSDRFSAERTGGSVSTLTIQRTQQEDSAVYLCASSLGGWGSRETQYFGPGTRLLVL.